This TCR beta chain was profiled in a study of CD8+ T cells in alopecia areata (dated by TCRdb to between 2018 and 2020). Regarding the complete study: The treated patients, all with moderate-to-severe alopecia areata, were enrolled in an open-label pilot trial of oral tofacitinib given at 5 to 10 mg twice daily. Tofacitinib was given for 6 to 18 months, followed by 6 months of follow-up off drug to assess delayed response and recurrence. The SALT score, which quantifies the percentage of affected scalp surface area, was used to measure disease severity in treated patients. High-throughput TCRbeta sequencing was used to examine T cell clonal expansion in alopecia areata in both the C3H/HeJ mouse model and human patients. Scalp tissue and sorted CD4+ and CD8+ peripheral blood T cells from patchy and totalis/universalis alopecia areata patients and from healthy controls were covered by human TCRbeta sequencing. Tofacitinib-treated patients had biopsies at baseline and at 4 and 24 weeks of treatment, with a later scalp biopsy in several patients. Scalp clonality was compared across normal scalp (n=4), patchy alopecia areata scalp (n=8), and alopecia totalis/universalis scalp (n=8). RNA came from the PAXgene miRNA kit for fixed scalp, the miRNeasy kit for PBMCs, and the RNeasy kit for mouse skin. immunoSEQ multiplex PCR using 35 Vbeta forward primers and 13 Jbeta reverse primers was used to amplify TCRbeta CDR3 regions.

The library was generated by the immunoSEQ multiplex PCR assay. RNA was extracted from all samples and reverse transcribed into cDNA as template for TCR sequencing. First-strand cDNA was synthesized with SuperScript III using a 2:1 mix of oligo-dT and random hexamers. A synthetic immune receptor repertoire was used to measure amplification bias, and any remaining bias was corrected computationally. In the authors' own workflow: Raw reads were preprocessed to remove errors, and CDR3 was defined according to IMGT conventions as the region from the conserved cysteine to phenylalanine. Clonality was computed as 1 minus the Shannon entropy, with the entropy normalized by log2 of the number of productive unique TCRs. Whether scalp clones were CD4 or CD8 was inferred by matching scalp TCRbeta sequences against CD4 and CD8 repertoires sorted from blood. Not all clones reach the TCRdb copy of this immuneACCESS table, which keeps in-frame sequences only. Checked studies attribute under half of the gap to unresolved V genes and leave the rest unexplained. V, J and clone size are taken as reported in that table, and D and trimming were inferred from the DNA itself. Across this sample there are 150,000 to 200,000 clones, with less than 70% seen only once. Approximately 1.2% of the sample comes from the top ten.

Explained via the paper, the treatment or condition label denotes: oral pan-JAK inhibitor, 5-10 mg twice daily. Lesional scalp punch biopsies and peripheral blood were obtained from alopecia areata patients. PBMCs were separated by density centrifugation and stained for CD3, CD4 and CD8, after which CD4+ and CD8+ T cells were sorted on a FACSAria. CDR1 and CDR2 are drawn from the germline V gene (reference sequence): GTSNPN, SVGIG. V drops 1 base and J drops 4 bases, leaving 16 bases in between. Taken from cysteine to phenylalanine, the CDR3 has 15 residues. Left in the record is the CDR3 DNA by itself, 45 bases read in frame from the first base. Overall study outcomes, separate from this receptor: Because the treated cohort was small and had just a single nonresponder, larger studies are needed to establish links between baseline CD8+ expansion and response. Shared TCR sequences between patients were less evident than in mice, which may be partly attributable to HLA diversity in the patient population. Many expanded lesional clones persisted in scalp and blood during tofacitinib treatment, which may partly explain relapse after stopping treatment. Tofacitinib significantly decreased scalp clonality and the number of expanded CD8+ clones among the top 100 scalp clones. Compared with normal scalp, lesional scalp, particularly in alopecia totalis/universalis, had higher clonality and more expanded CD8+ clones, which suggests antigenic drive. Unlike mouse skin, which is dominated by gammadelta T cells, normal human skin has resident alphabeta T cells that are also sequenced, and this complicates analysis of the scalp TCR repertoire.

Comments on this clone: Its antigen is currently not known. The input lacks base qualities; no much larger clone sits a single base away.

This sequence originates from a human donor with alopecia areata. Material: CD4+ T cells sorted from blood, obtained at approximately week 49, from a patient treated with tofacitinib. The receptor chain draws on TRBV30 and TRBJ1-2, and TRBD1 may be the D gene, going by 6 matching bases. The CDR3 protein is CAWSGKNREFYGYTF. The nucleotides are TGTGCCTGGAGTGGGAAAAACAGGGAATTCTATGGCTACACCTTC. The full variable domain, completed from the reference TRBV30 and TRBJ1-2 proteins outside the CDR3, reads SQTIHQWPATLVQPVGSPLSLECTVEGTSNPNLYWYRQAAGRGLQLLFYSVGIGQISSEVPQNLSASRPQDRQFILSSKKLLLSDSGFYLCAWSGKNREFYGYTFGSGTRLTVV.